This T cell receptor beta chain is drawn from a study of blood T cell repertoires in COVID-19 (dated by TCRdb to about 2020). The study in broad terms: Samples covering the acute and convalescent phases of COVID-19 were provided by collaborators in the United States, Italy and Spain. Where available, HLA class I and class II types were obtained from metadata supplied by the sample provider rather than from assay-based typing. Samples were obtained from the ongoing ImmuneRACE study (first 160 participants) and from 1,254 subjects provided by 6 global collaborators. The prospective study material was composed of cDNA or gDNA derived from T cells, B-cell-depleted T cells, or PBMCs. The dataset comprised deeply sampled blood TCRbeta repertoires from subjects exposed to, actively infected with, or recovered from COVID-19. The sample metadata nearly always contained a de-identified subject ID, COVID-19 status, age in years and sex. The repertoires were released in a freely available public database meant as a resource for research on the immune response to SARS-CoV-2.

CDR1 and CDR2, per the germline V gene (reference sequence), are LGHDT and YNNKEL. V is clipped by 2 bases and J by 10 bases, and the sequence between their germline boundaries is 14 bases long. From the cysteine up to the phenylalanine, the CDR3 has a length of 13 residues. CDR3 DNA only is kept here, 39 bases in frame from base 1. Broader findings and caveats from the paper: The amount of clinical and demographic metadata varied by source and participant and was provided uncurated.

Collaborating institutions collected whole blood in K2EDTA tubes following their own protocols. Collaborator samples were shipped for TCRbeta analysis as frozen whole blood, isolated PBMCs, or DNA extracted from either sample type. TCRbeta CDR3 regions were amplified from genomic DNA by means of the immunoSEQ Assay, a bias-controlled multiplex PCR. The source study handled its data this way. The number of nucleated cells in each sample was estimated from the amplification of reference gene primers within the assay. To quantify the absolute abundance of each unique TCRbeta CDR3 rearrangement, sequence reads were collapsed and filtered. For each sample, productive Simpson clonality was calculated as the square root of Simpson's diversity index across productive rearrangements. Held by TCRdb, this immuneACCESS table contains in-frame sequences only and omits some clones. Under half of the omission traces to an unresolved V gene where checked; the cause of the rest is unknown. V and J calls and clone size are copied from that table; D and trimming were computed from the DNA. Counted in this sample were about 100,000 clones; over 75% of them appeared once. The ten largest clones capture 11% of the sample.

With regard to this clone: The clone's antigen remains unknown. Base qualities are not recorded, but no much larger clone differs from it by a single base.

Recombination connected TRBV3-1 (or the pseudogene TRBV3-2) to TRBJ1-1; no D gene can be assigned with confidence. The origin of this receptor is a woman aged 30 to 39 with acute or convalescent COVID-19. The specimen was peripheral blood. The CDR3 protein sequence reads: CASSQTIATAAFF. The nucleotides read TGTGCCAGCAGCCAAACCATAGCGACCGCAGCTTTCTTT.